Each of the 3 T cell receptor beta chains below was sequenced from the same sample in a study of T-cell memory formation after mild COVID-19. TCRdb reanalysed the 5' RACE reads using MiXCR and keeps one entry per CDR3 protein. The table has about 470,000 distinct CDR3 sequences, about 23% seen once; the top ten hold around 12%. The sample was PBMCs or a T cell subset sorted from them (not recorded which). The receptors originated from an adult woman who had mild COVID-19 (a few samples of this study predate the infection). Cell type and time point are not known.

This clonotype showed up just a few times. This chain joins TRBV4-3 and TRBJ1-4; D is possibly TRBD1 (5 bases). With 1 base removed from V and 6 bases from J, the gap between germline ends came to 15 bases. CDR1 and CDR2 from the germline V gene are LGHNA and YSLEER. The length of the CDR3 is 16 residues. In nucleotides, the CDR3 is TGCGCCAGCAGCCAAGGTCTCGCCGGGGGAGATGAAAAACTGTTTTTT. It yields the protein CASSQGLAGGDEKLFF.

This sequence joins TRBV30 and TRBJ1-3; D unclear. This CDR3 comprises 13 residues. The V gene's germline CDR1 is GTSNPN and CDR2 SVGIG (reference sequence). The V and J ends lost 3 bases and 1 base respectively, with 7 bases between them. The chain's CDR3 is CAWSRVSGNTIYF. In DNA form, the CDR3 reads TGTGCCTGGAGCCGGGTGTCTGGAAACACCATATATTTT.

The sample holds many counts of this clonotype. This chain connects TRBV6-6 to TRBJ1-1; the D gene is possibly TRBD1 (6 bases). The germline CDR1 and CDR2 sequences are MNHNY and SVGAGI (reference sequence). V was clipped by 8 bases and J by 6 bases, with 22 bases between them. CDR3 size: 15 residues. The CDR3 bases are TGTGCCAGCCACGATGGACCGGGACAAATGGCTGAAGCTTTCTTT. Its protein product is CASHDGPGQMAEAFF.